These 5 T cell receptor beta chains were sequenced from one sample in a study of blood T cell repertoires in COVID-19. Sequenced by immunoSEQ multiplex PCR; TCRdb stores in-frame clones only, minus some. Among 150,000 to 200,000 clones listed, around 81% were seen once. What was sequenced was peripheral blood. The source is a man aged 55 to 69 with active or convalescent COVID-19.

J is TRBJ2-2 and V is TRBV7-7; D is undetermined. Germline V CDR1 and CDR2: SSHAT, FNYEAQ (reference sequence). Trimming took off 5 bases at V and 1 base at J, with 11 bases between the two ends. This CDR3 has 15 amino acids. This CDR3 is CASSPTDMNTGELFF. CDR3 nucleotides: TGTGCCAGCAGCCCCACAGATATGAACACCGGGGAGCTGTTTTTT.

The chain joins TRBV6-6 to TRBJ1-4; tentative D call: TRBD1 (5 bases). Germline CDR1 is MNHNY and CDR2 is SVGAGI (reference sequence). V was pared by 9 bases and J by 2 bases, with 7 bases between. The CDR3 has 12 amino acids. The CDR3 nucleotides read TGTGCCAGTACAGGTACTAATGAAAAACTGTTTTTT. This codes for CASTGTNEKLFF.

V is TRBV25-1 and J is TRBJ2-3, with 13 bases aligning to TRBD2. The CDR3 loop spans 16 amino acids. The V gene end was trimmed by 1 base and the J gene end by 3 bases; junction bases not matched to a gene: 1. The germline V gene encodes CDR1 MGHDK and CDR2 SYGVNS. The CDR3 reads CASSEWTSGSTDTQYF. CDR3 nucleotides: TGTGCCAGCAGTGAATGGACTAGCGGGAGTACAGATACGCAGTATTTT.

The J gene is TRBJ2-7, the V gene TRBV3-1 (or the pseudogene TRBV3-2), with TRBD1 matching 8 bases. The trim removed 1 base at V and 6 bases at J, leaving 5 bases unmatched. This CDR3 spans 14 amino acids. The germline CDR1 and CDR2 sequences are LGHDT and YNNKEL (reference sequence). The CDR3 DNA sequence: TGTGCCAGCAGCCAAGTTCAGGGGGCCTTCGAGCAGTACTTC. It is translated as CASSQVQGAFEQYF.

The CDR3 nucleotides read TGTGCCAGCAGTGAAGCAATGAGGCAGGGAGGGGGCTACACCTTC. Protein sequence: CASSEAMRQGGGYTF. This chain uses TRBV2 with TRBJ1-2; tentative D call: TRBD1 (5 bases). CDR1 and CDR2 (germline): SNHLY, FYNNEI. There are 15 residues in the CDR3. Trimming pared 0 bases from V and 8 bases from J, leaving 16 bases between.